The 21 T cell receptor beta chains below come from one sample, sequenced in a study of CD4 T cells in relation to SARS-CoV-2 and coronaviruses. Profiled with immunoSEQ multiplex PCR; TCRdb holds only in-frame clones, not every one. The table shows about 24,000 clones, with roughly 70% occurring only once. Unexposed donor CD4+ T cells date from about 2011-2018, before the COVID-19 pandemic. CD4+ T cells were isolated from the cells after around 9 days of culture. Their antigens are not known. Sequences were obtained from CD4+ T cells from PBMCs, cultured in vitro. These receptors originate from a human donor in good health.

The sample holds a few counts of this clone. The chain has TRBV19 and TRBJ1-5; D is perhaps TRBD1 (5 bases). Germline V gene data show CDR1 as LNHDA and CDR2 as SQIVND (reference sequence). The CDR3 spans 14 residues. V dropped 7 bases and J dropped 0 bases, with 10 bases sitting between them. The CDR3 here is CASNDRNSNQPQHF. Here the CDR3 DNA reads TGTGCCAGTAATGACAGAAATAGCAATCAGCCCCAGCATTTT.

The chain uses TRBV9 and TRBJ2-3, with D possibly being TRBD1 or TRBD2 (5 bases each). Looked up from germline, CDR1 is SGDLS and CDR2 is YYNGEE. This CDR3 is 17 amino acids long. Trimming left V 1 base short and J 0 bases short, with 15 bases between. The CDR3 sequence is CASSVSLPGRSTDTQYF. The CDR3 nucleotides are TGTGCCAGCAGCGTAAGCCTCCCGGGACGGAGCACAGATACGCAGTATTTT.

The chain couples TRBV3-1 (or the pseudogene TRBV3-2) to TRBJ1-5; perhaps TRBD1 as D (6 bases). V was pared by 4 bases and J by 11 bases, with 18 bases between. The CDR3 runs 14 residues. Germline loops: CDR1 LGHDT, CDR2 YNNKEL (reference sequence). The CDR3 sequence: CASSPWTEPQAQHF. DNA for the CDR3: TGTGCCAGCAGCCCCTGGACAGAACCGCAGGCCCAGCATTTT.

Here the CDR3 DNA reads TGTGCCAGCAGCTTAGGGGCTAGCGGGACCAAAGAGACCCAGTACTTC. As protein: CASSLGASGTKETQYF. The V call is TRBV7-8, the J call TRBJ2-5; 9 positions agree with TRBD2. The J segment lost 3 bases and the V segment lost 1 base, leaving 6 bases of the junction unmatched. Germline CDR1 is SGHVS and CDR2 is FQNEAQ. The length of the CDR3 is 16 residues.

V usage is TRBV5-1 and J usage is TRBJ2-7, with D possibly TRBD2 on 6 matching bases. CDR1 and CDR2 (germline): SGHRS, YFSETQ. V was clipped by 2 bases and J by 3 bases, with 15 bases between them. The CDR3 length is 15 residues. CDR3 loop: CASSFTYTSFYEQYF. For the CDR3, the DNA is TGCGCCAGCAGCTTTACTTATACTAGCTTCTACGAGCAGTACTTC.

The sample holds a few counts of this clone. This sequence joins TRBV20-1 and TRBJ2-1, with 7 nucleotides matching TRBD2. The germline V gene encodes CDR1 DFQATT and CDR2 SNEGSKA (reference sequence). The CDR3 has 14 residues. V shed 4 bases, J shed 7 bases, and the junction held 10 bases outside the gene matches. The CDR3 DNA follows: TGCAGTGCTAATGATGCGGGAGCGGGGAATGAGCAGTTCTTC. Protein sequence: CSANDAGAGNEQFF.

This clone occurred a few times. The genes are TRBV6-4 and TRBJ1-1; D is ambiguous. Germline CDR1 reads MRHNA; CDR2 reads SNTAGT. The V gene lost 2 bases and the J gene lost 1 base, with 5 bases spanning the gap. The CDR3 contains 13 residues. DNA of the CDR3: TGTGCCAGCAGTGACAGGGAGAACACTGAAGCTTTCTTT. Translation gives CASSDRENTEAFF.

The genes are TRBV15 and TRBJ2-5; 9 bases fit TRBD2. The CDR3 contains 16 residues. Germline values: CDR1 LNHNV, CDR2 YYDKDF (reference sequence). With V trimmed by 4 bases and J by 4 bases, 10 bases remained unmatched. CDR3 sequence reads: CATSKPAGGWGETQYF. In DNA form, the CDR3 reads TGTGCCACCAGCAAACCAGCGGGAGGTTGGGGAGAGACCCAGTACTTC.

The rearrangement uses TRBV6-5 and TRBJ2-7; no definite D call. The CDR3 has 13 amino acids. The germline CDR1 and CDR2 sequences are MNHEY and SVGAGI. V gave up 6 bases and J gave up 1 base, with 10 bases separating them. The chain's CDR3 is CASRGDLSYEQYF. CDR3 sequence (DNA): TGTGCCAGCAGAGGAGATCTATCCTACGAGCAGTACTTC.

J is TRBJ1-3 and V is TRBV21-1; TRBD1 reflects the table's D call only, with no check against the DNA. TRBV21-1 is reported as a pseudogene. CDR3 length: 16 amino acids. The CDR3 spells CASSNRDRGLENTIYF. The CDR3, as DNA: TGTGCCAGCAGCAACCGGGACAGGGGGCTCGAAAACACCATATATTTT.

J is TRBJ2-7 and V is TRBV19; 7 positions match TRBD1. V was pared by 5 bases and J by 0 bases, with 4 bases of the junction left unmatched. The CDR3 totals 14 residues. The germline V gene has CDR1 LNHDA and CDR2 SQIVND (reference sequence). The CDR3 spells CASSATGNSYEQYF. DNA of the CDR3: TGTGCCAGTAGTGCGACAGGGAACTCCTACGAGCAGTACTTC.

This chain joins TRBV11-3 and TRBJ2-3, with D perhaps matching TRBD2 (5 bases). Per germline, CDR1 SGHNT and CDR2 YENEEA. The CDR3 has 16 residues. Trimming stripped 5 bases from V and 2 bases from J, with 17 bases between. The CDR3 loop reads CASSTGFSGVTDTQYF. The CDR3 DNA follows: TGTGCCAGCAGCACCGGGTTCAGCGGTGTCACAGATACGCAGTATTTT.

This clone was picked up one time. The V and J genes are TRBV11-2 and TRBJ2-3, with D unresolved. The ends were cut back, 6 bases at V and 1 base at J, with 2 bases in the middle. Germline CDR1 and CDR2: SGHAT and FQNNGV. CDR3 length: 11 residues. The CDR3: CASRRTDTQYF. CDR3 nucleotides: TGTGCCAGCAGGCGCACAGATACGCAGTATTTT.

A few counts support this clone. CDR3 sequence reads: CASSQVTNTEAFF. The DNA of the CDR3 is TGTGCCAGCAGCCAGGTCACAAACACTGAAGCTTTCTTT. The gene calls are TRBV3-1 (or the pseudogene TRBV3-2) and TRBJ1-1; unclear D gene. Per the germline V gene, CDR1 is LGHDT and CDR2 is YNNKEL (reference sequence). Trimming took off 3 bases at V and 2 bases at J, with 7 bases between the two ends. The CDR3 has 13 amino acids.

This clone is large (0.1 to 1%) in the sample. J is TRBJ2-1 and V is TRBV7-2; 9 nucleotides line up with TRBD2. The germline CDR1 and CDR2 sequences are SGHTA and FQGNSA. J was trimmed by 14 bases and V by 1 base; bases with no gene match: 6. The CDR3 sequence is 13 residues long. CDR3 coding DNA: TGTGCCAGCAGCTTAGGTCCCGCGGGAGGGAAGTTCTTC. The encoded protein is CASSLGPAGGKFF.

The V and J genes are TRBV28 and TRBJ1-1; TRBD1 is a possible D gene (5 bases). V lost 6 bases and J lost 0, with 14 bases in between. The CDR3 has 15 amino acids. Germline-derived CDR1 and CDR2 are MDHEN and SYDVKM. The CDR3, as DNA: TGTGCCAGCAGGTCGGGTGGGGGGATGAACACTGAAGCTTTCTTT. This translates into CASRSGGGMNTEAFF.

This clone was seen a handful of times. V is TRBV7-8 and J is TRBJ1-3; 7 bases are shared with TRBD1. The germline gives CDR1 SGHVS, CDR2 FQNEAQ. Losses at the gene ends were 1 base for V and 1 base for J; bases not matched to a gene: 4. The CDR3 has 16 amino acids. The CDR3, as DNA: TGTGCCAGCAGCTTAGACAGGGGAAGGTCTGGAAACACCATATATTTT. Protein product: CASSLDRGRSGNTIYF. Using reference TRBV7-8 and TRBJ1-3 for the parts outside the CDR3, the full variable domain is GAGVSQSPRYKVAKRGQDVALRCDPISGHVSLFWYQQALGQGPEFLTYFQNEAQLDKSGLPSDRFFAERPEGSVSTLKIQRTQQEDSAVYLCASSLDRGRSGNTIYFGEGSWLTVV.

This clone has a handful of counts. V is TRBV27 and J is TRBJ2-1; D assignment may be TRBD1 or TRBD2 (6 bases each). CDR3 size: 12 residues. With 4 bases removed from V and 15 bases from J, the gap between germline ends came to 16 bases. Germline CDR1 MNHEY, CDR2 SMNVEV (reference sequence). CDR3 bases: TGTGCCAGCAGTTCCCTCAGGGGAGGCGTGTTCTTC. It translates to CASSSLRGGVFF.

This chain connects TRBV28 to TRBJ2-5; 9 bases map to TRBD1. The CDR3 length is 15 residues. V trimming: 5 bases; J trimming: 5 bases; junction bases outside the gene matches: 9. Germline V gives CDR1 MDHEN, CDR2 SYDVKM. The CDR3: CASSIGQGHGETQYF. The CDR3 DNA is TGTGCCAGCAGTATTGGACAGGGGCACGGGGAGACCCAGTACTTC.

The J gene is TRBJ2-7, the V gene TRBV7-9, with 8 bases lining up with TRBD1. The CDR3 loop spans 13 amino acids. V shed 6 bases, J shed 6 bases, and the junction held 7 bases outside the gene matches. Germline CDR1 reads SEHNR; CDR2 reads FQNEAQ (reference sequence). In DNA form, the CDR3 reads TGTGCCAGCAGTACGGACAGGGTGGGCGAGCAGTACTTC. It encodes CASSTDRVGEQYF.

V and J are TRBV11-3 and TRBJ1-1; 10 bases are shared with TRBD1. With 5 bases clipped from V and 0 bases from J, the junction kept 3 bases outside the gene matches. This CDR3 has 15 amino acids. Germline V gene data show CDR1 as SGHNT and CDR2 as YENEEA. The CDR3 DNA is TGTGCCAGCAGCCAGGGACAGGGGCTGAACACTGAAGCTTTCTTT. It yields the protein CASSQGQGLNTEAFF. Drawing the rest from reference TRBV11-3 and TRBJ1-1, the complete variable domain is EAGVVQSPRYKIIEKKQPVAFWCNPISGHNTLYWYLQNLGQGPELLIRYENEEAVDDSQLPKDRFSAERLKGVDSTLKIQPAELGDSAVYLCASSQGQGLNTEAFFGQGTRLTVV.